This entry lists 24 T cell receptor beta chains sequenced from one sample in a study of control samples from healthy donors and cancer patients (dated by TCRdb to 2018 to 2021). Library creation used the immunoSEQ multiplex PCR assay. Imported from immuneACCESS, the table was reduced by TCRdb to in-frame sequences with V and J called. These copies leave out some clones; in studies compared against another copy, an unresolved V gene accounts for under half, and the cause of the remainder is not known. The sample table records about 130,000 clones; under 95% of these occur just once. The biggest ten clones account for around 7.9% of the sample. Source material: blood. Receptor source: a man between 18 and 35 years old in good health.

The chain is built from TRBV7-9 and TRBJ1-6; 9 bases agree with TRBD1. The CDR3 loop spans 14 amino acids. V shed 3 bases, J shed 9 bases, and the junction held 3 bases outside the gene matches. Germline loops: CDR1 SEHNR, CDR2 FQNEAQ (reference sequence). The CDR3 region has the DNA TGTGCCAGCAGCTTCGGGACAGGGTTTTCACCCCTCCACTTT. This codes for CASSFGTGFSPLHF.

This clone was detected a few times. The chain employs TRBV27 and TRBJ2-2, with TRBD2 matching over 13 bases. Germline V gene data show CDR1 as MNHEY and CDR2 as SMNVEV (reference sequence). The CDR3 covers 15 residues. J was trimmed by 9 bases and V by 6 bases; bases with no gene match: 7. The DNA of the CDR3 is TGTGCCAGCAGACGAACTAGCGGGGGGGCCAGGGAGCTGTTTTTT. Translation gives CASRRTSGGARELFF.

The chain links TRBV5-5 to TRBJ2-3; TRBD2 matches at 8 bases. J gave up 3 bases and V 4 bases, and 7 bases lay outside the gene matches. This CDR3 has 15 amino acids. Germline CDR1 SGHKS, CDR2 YYEKEE (reference sequence). The CDR3 DNA reads as TGTGCCAGCAGCGCCCCGGGACTAGAAACAGATACGCAGTATTTT. Translation: CASSAPGLETDTQYF.

This chain links TRBV27 with TRBJ1-5; TRBD1 is a possible D gene (5 bases). Germline assignment: CDR1 MNHEY and CDR2 SMNVEV (reference sequence). The CDR3 is 14 residues long. V was shortened by 2 bases and J by 6 bases, with 11 bases between the two germline ends. The CDR3 DNA sequence: TGTGCCAGCAGTTTACGGCAGGGAGGTCAGCCCCAGCATTTT. Amino acid sequence: CASSLRQGGQPQHF.

The chain links TRBV5-4 to TRBJ2-3; 9 bases are shared with TRBD2. The CDR3 contains 17 residues. V was clipped by 0 bases and J by 8 bases; unmatched bases: 13. The germline CDR1 and CDR2 sequences are SGHNT and YYREEE (reference sequence). The CDR3 DNA sequence: TGTGCCAGCAGCTTGGCGGCGGGGGGGCTTAAGGAAGGTACGCAGTATTTT. Protein product: CASSLAAGGLKEGTQYF.

V and J are TRBV3-1 (or the pseudogene TRBV3-2) and TRBJ2-1, with TRBD2 matching 9 bases. CDR1 is LGHDT and CDR2 is YNNKEL in the germline V gene (reference sequence). V was pared by 0 bases and J by 4 bases, with 4 bases of the junction left unmatched. This CDR3 is built from 16 residues. For the CDR3, the DNA is TGTGCCAGCAGCCAAGATCCGCGGGGGGGATACAATGAGCAGTTCTTC. Translation: CASSQDPRGGYNEQFF.

The chain employs TRBV20-1 and TRBJ1-5; possibly TRBD1 for D (5 bases). V gave up 3 bases and J gave up 5 bases, with 11 bases separating them. This CDR3 contains 13 residues. Germline CDR1 and CDR2: DFQATT and SNEGSKA (reference sequence). CDR3 amino acids: CSASESGDQPQHF. As DNA, the CDR3 is TGCAGTGCTAGTGAGTCGGGGGATCAGCCCCAGCATTTT.

The chain employs TRBV19 and TRBJ1-1; 7 nucleotides line up with TRBD1. Germline CDR1 LNHDA, CDR2 SQIVND (reference sequence). The CDR3 contains 12 residues. V dropped 6 bases and J dropped 5; count of bases not matched to a gene: 3. The CDR3 spells CASRRGRTEAFF. CDR3 nucleotide sequence: TGTGCCAGTAGGAGGGGGCGGACTGAAGCTTTCTTT.

V usage is TRBV20-1 and J usage is TRBJ2-7, with 11 bases that match TRBD2. The J segment lost 4 bases and the V segment lost 3 bases, leaving 5 bases of the junction unmatched. Germline CDR1 reads DFQATT; CDR2 reads SNEGSKA (reference sequence). The CDR3 loop spans 14 amino acids. The CDR3 DNA reads as TGCAGTGCTAGTACTAGCGGGGGATTATACGAGCAGTACTTC. Protein: CSASTSGGLYEQYF.

V is TRBV5-1 and J is TRBJ1-4, with D tentatively TRBD1 (5 bases). The V and J ends lost 1 base and 0 bases respectively, with 10 bases between them. Germline values: CDR1 SGHRS, CDR2 YFSETQ. CDR3 size: 16 residues. The DNA of the CDR3 is TGCGCCAGCAGCTTGTTCGACAGTTCAACTAATGAAAAACTGTTTTTT. Its protein product is CASSLFDSSTNEKLFF.

In nucleotides, the CDR3 is TGCAGCGTTGTCGGAGGACTAGCGGGGGGGTCGAATGAGCAGTTCTTC. It encodes CSVVGGLAGGSNEQFF. The chain employs TRBV29-1 and TRBJ2-1; 15 bases line up with TRBD2. The CDR3 runs to 16 residues. Germline V gives CDR1 SQVTM, CDR2 ANQGSEA. The ends lost 4 bases at V and 7 bases at J; junction bases unmatched: 8.

The chain links TRBV30 to TRBJ2-5; D possibly corresponds to TRBD2 (6 bases). CDR1 is GTSNPN and CDR2 is SVGIG in the germline V gene (reference sequence). The CDR3 has 15 amino acids. V was shortened by 0 bases and J by 2 bases, with 13 bases between the two germline ends. CDR3 bases: TGTGCCTGGAGTGTAATGGCGGGAAAACAAGAGACCCAGTACTTC. It is translated as CAWSVMAGKQETQYF.

CDR3 amino acids: CASSLFGAEAFF. For the CDR3, the DNA is TGTGCCAGCAGCTTGTTCGGGGCTGAAGCTTTCTTT. The V call is TRBV5-4, the J call TRBJ1-1; no clear D gene. Trimming shortened V by 1 base and J by 6 bases, and 7 bases separated the two germline ends. The germline CDR1 and CDR2 sequences are SGHNT and YYREEE (reference sequence). The CDR3 sequence is 12 residues long. Full variable domain (outside the CDR3, taken from reference TRBV5-4 and TRBJ1-1): ETGVTQSPTHLIKTRGQQVTLRCSSQSGHNTVSWYQQALGQGPQFIFQYYREEENGRGNFPPRFSGLQFPNYSSELNVNALELDDSALYLCASSLFGAEAFFGQGTRLTVV.

V is TRBV29-1 and J is TRBJ2-7; D may be TRBD2 (6 bases). The CDR3 totals 12 residues. V lost 4 bases and J 5 bases, leaving 12 bases between the germline ends. Germline V gives CDR1 SQVTM, CDR2 ANQGSEA. CDR3 loop: CSVGGGKDEQYF. In DNA, the CDR3 is TGCAGCGTTGGGGGAGGAAAGGACGAGCAGTACTTC.

This clone has just a few counts. The rearrangement links TRBV30 to TRBJ1-1, with a tentative D call TRBD1 (5 bases). Germline CDR1 reads GTSNPN; CDR2 reads SVGIG (reference sequence). The CDR3 has 12 amino acids. V shed 2 bases and J shed 8 bases, with 12 bases lying between them. The CDR3 DNA follows: TGTGCCTGGAGTATTCAGGGTCGGGAAGCTTTCTTT. Its translation is CAWSIQGREAFF.

The chain recombines TRBV5-1 with TRBJ2-5, with D unclear. In germline, CDR1 is SGHRS, CDR2 YFSETQ. The V end was cut by 4 bases, the J end by 1 base, with 5 bases between. This CDR3 is 12 amino acids long. The CDR3 nucleotides read TGCGCCAGCAGCGAGACCCAAGAGACCCAGTACTTC. Protein sequence: CASSETQETQYF.

This clone was observed once. The chain links TRBV6-5 to TRBJ1-1; D gene uncertain. Trimming took off 8 bases at V and 5 bases at J, with 9 bases between the two ends. CDR1 is MNHEY and CDR2 is SVGAGI in the germline V gene. The CDR3 is 11 residues long. Here the CDR3 reads CASLVGTEAFF. CDR3 bases: TGTGCCAGCCTGGTCGGGACTGAAGCTTTCTTT.

The chain employs TRBV9 and TRBJ2-1, with D possibly TRBD1 on 5 matching bases. Trimming removed 0 bases at V and 5 bases at J, with 12 bases between. This CDR3 comprises 15 residues. Germline lookup yields CDR1 SGDLS and CDR2 YYNGEE. CDR3 loop: CASSVGSQAHNEQFF. CDR3 coding DNA: TGTGCCAGCAGCGTAGGGTCACAGGCCCACAATGAGCAGTTCTTC. Based on the CDR3 plus reference TRBV9 and TRBJ2-1, the full variable domain is DSGVTQTPKHLITATGQRVTLRCSPRSGDLSVYWYQQSLDQGLQFLIQYYNGEERAKGNILERFSAQQFPDLHSELNLSSLELGDSALYFCASSVGSQAHNEQFFGPGTRLTVL.

The V call is TRBV30, the J call TRBJ1-6; D unclear. The germline V and J ends were trimmed by 0 bases and 0 bases, with 15 bases remaining between them. The CDR3 covers 18 residues. Germline CDR1 reads GTSNPN; CDR2 reads SVGIG (reference sequence). CDR3 amino acids: CAWSVRQLPSSYNSPLHF. In DNA form, the CDR3 reads TGTGCCTGGAGTGTACGGCAGCTCCCGAGCTCCTATAATTCACCCCTCCACTTT.

V gene TRBV6-5 combines with J gene TRBJ1-1; D gene uncertain. The germline V gene encodes CDR1 MNHEY and CDR2 SVGAGI. V gave up 8 bases and J gave up 0 bases, with 10 bases separating them. This CDR3 has 13 amino acids. CDR3 nucleotide sequence: TGTGCCAGCTGGAGAACTATGAACACTGAAGCTTTCTTT. Translation: CASWRTMNTEAFF.

The chain joins TRBV7-3 to TRBJ2-1, with no clear D. In germline, CDR1 is SGHTA, CDR2 FQGTGA. Trimming stripped 4 bases from V and 6 bases from J, with 10 bases between. CDR3 size: 13 residues. This CDR3 reads CASSSPTTNEQFF. DNA for the CDR3: TGTGCCAGCAGCTCGCCTACGACCAATGAGCAGTTCTTC.

This clone was seen only once. The chain is built from TRBV7-3 and TRBJ2-1, with 9 bases matching TRBD1. In germline, CDR1 is SGHTA, CDR2 FQGTGA. This CDR3 region has 18 residues. Trimming took 6 bases from V and 4 from J; bases not matched to a gene: 16. The CDR3, as DNA: TGTGCCAGCAGTTCGCTCCCCTTTCCGGGACAGGGATACAATGAGCAGTTCTTC. This sequence encodes CASSSLPFPGQGYNEQFF.

V is TRBV5-5 and J is TRBJ2-3, with TRBD2 matching 10 bases. With V trimmed by 1 base and J by 6 bases, 2 bases remained unmatched. Germline V gene sequence: CDR1 SGHKS, CDR2 YYEKEE (reference sequence). CDR3 length: 14 residues. The DNA of the CDR3 is TGTGCCAGCAGCTTGAGCGGGGGGGTTGATACGCAGTATTTT. Its protein product is CASSLSGGVDTQYF. Combining the CDR3 with reference TRBV5-5 and TRBJ2-3 gives the whole variable domain DAGVTQSPTHLIKTRGQQVTLRCSPISGHKSVSWYQQVLGQGPQFIFQYYEKEERGRGNFPDRFSARQFPNYSSELNVNALLLGDSALYLCASSLSGGVDTQYFGPGTRLTVL.

This clone was detected once. V and J are TRBV4-1 and TRBJ2-3, with D uncertain. Trimming took off 0 bases at V and 6 bases at J, with 16 bases between the two ends. The V gene's germline CDR1 is MGHRA and CDR2 YSYEKL. The CDR3 has 16 residues. CDR3 sequence reads: CASSQDPFPAADTQYF. CDR3 bases: TGCGCCAGCAGCCAAGATCCCTTTCCGGCGGCGGATACGCAGTATTTT.